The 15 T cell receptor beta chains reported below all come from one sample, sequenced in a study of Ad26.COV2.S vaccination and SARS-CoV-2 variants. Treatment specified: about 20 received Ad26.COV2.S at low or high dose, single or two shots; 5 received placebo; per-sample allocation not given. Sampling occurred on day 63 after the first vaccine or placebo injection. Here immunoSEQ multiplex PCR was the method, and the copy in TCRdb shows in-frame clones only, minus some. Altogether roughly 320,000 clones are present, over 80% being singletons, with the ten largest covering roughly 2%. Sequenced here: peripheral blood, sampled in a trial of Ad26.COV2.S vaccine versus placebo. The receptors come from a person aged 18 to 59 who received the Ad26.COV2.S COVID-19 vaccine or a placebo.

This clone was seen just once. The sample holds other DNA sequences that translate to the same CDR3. The CDR3 DNA reads TGTGCCAGCAGCCTAGCGGGGGACCAAGAGACCCAGTACTTC. This codes for CASSLAGDQETQYF. The chain recombines TRBV4-2 with TRBJ2-5, with 9 bases fitting TRBD2. The CDR3 has 14 amino acids. Germline lookup yields CDR1 LGHNA and CDR2 YNFKEQ. V gave up 4 bases and J gave up 0 bases; unmatched junction bases: 0.

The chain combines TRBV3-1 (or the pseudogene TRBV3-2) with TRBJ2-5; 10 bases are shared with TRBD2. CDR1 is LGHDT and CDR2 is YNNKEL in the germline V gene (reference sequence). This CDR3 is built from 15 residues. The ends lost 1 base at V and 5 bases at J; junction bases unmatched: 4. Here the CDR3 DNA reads TGTGCCAGCAGCCAAGCCGGGACTAGCGCCGAGACCCAGTACTTC. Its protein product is CASSQAGTSAETQYF.

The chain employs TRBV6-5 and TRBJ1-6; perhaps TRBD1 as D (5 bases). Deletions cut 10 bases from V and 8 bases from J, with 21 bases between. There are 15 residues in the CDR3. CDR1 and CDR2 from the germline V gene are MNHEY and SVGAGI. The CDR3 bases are TGTGCCACCGGGACCGGCGGGGTTCGGGATTCACCCCTCCACTTT. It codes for CATGTGGVRDSPLHF.

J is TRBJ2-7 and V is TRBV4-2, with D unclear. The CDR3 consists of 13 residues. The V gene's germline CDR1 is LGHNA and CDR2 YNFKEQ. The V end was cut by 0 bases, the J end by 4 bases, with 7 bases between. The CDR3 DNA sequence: TGTGCCAGCAGCCAAGATGGCCCATACGAGCAGTACTTC. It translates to CASSQDGPYEQYF.

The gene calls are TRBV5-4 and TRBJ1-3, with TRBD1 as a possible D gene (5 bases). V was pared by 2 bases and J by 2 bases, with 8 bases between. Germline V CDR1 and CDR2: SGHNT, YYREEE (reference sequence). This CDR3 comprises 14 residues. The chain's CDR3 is CASSLRGAGNTIYF. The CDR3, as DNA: TGTGCCAGCAGCTTAAGGGGAGCTGGAAACACCATATATTTT. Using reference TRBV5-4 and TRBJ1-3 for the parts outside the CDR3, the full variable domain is ETGVTQSPTHLIKTRGQQVTLRCSSQSGHNTVSWYQQALGQGPQFIFQYYREEENGRGNFPPRFSGLQFPNYSSELNVNALELDDSALYLCASSLRGAGNTIYFGEGSWLTVV.

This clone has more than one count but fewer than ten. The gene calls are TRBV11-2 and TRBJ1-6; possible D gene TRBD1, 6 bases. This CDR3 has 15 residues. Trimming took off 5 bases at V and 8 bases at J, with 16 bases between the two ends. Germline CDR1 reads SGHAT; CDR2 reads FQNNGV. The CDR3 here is CASSLTWGGDSPLHF. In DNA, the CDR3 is TGTGCCAGCAGCCTGACCTGGGGGGGCGATTCACCCCTCCACTTT. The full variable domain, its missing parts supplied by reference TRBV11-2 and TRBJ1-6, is EAGVAQSPRYKIIEKRQSVAFWCNPISGHATLYWYQQILGQGPKLLIQFQNNGVVDDSQLPKDRFSAERLKGVDSTLKIQPAKLEDSAVYLCASSLTWGGDSPLHFGNGTRLTVT.

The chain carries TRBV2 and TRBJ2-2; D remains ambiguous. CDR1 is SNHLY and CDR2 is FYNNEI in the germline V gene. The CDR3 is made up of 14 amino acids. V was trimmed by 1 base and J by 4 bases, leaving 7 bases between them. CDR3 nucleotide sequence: TGTGCCAGCAGTGAAGTGGCACCCACCGGGGAGCTGTTTTTT. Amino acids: CASSEVAPTGELFF.

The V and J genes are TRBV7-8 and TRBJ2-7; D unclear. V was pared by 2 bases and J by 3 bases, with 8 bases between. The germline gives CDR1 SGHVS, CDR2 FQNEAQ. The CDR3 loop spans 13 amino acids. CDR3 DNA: TGTGCCAGCAGCTTAAGAGACGGCTACGAGCAGTACTTC. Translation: CASSLRDGYEQYF.

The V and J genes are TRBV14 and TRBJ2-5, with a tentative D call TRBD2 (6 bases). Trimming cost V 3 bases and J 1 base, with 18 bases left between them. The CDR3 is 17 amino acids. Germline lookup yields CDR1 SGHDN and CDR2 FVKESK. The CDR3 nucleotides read TGTGCCAGCAGCCAGACACCCGGGGGACCAGCCCAAGAGACCCAGTACTTC. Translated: CASSQTPGGPAQETQYF. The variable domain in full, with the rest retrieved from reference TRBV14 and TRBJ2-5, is EAGVTQFPSHSVIEKGQTVTLRCDPISGHDNLYWYRRVMGKEIKFLLHFVKESKQDESGMPNNRFLAERTGGTYSTLKVQPAELEDSGVYFCASSQTPGGPAQETQYFGPGTRLLVL.

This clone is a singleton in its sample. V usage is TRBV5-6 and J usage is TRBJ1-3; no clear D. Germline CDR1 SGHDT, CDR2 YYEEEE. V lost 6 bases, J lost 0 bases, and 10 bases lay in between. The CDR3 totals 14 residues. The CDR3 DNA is TGTGCCAGCACGACCGGGTACTCTGGAAACACCATATATTTT. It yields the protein CASTTGYSGNTIYF.

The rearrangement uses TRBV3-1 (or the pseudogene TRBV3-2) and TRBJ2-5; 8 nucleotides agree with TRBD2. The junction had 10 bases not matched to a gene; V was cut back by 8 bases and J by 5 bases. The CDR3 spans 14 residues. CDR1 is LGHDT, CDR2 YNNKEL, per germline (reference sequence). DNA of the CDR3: TGTGCCAGCTCCGCGCGGGGGGCCGGGGAGACCCAGTACTTC. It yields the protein CASSARGAGETQYF.

CDR3 in DNA: TGTGCCAGCAGTACCGGACAGGGGGCGAACTATGGCTACACCTTC. This sequence encodes CASSTGQGANYGYTF. The chain combines TRBV27 with TRBJ1-2; 11 bases agree with TRBD1. Trimming took 5 bases from V and 2 from J; bases not matched to a gene: 4. The germline gives CDR1 MNHEY, CDR2 SMNVEV (reference sequence). The CDR3 is 15 residues long.

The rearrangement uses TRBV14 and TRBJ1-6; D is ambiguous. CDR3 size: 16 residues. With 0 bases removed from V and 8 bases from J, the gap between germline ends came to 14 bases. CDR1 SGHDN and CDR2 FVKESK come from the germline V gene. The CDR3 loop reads CASSQDSWYGDSPLHF. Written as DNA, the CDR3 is TGTGCCAGCAGCCAAGATTCGTGGTACGGCGATTCACCCCTCCACTTT.

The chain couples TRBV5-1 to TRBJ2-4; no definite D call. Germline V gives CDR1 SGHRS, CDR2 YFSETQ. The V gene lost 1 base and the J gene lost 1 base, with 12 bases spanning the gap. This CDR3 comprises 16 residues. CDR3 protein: CASSLRTGGAKNIQYF. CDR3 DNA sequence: TGCGCCAGCAGCTTGCGGACCGGTGGGGCCAAAAACATTCAGTACTTC.

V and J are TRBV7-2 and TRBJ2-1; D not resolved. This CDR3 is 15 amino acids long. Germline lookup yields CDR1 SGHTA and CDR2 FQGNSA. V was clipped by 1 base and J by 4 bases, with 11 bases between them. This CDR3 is CASSLEGLPYNEQFF. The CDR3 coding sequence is TGTGCCAGCAGCTTAGAAGGATTGCCGTACAATGAGCAGTTCTTC.